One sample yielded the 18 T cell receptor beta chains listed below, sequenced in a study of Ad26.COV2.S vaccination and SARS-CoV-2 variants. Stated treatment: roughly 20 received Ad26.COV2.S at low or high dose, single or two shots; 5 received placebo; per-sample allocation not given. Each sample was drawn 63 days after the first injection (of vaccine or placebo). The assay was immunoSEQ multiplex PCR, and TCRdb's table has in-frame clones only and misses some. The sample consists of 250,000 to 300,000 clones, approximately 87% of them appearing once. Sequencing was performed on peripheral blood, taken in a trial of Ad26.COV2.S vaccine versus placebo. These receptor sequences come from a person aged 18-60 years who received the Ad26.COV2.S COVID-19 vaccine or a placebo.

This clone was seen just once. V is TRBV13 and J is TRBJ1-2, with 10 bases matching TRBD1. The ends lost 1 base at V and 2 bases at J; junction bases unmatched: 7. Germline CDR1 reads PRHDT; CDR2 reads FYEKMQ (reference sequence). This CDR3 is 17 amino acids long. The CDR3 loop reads CASSLEDGTGANYGYTF. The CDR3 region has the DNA TGTGCCAGCAGCTTAGAGGATGGGACAGGGGCGAACTATGGCTACACCTTC.

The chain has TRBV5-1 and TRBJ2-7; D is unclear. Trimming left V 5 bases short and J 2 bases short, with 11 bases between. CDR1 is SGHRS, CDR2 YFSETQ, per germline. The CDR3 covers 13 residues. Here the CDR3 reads CASRVTQTYEQYF. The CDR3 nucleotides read TGCGCCAGCAGGGTGACACAGACCTACGAGCAGTACTTC.

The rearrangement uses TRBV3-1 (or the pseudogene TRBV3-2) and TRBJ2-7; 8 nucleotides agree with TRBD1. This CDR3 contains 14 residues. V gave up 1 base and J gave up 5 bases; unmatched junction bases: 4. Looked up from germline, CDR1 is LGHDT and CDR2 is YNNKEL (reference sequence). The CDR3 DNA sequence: TGTGCCAGCAGCCAAGGGGCAGGGGGCAACGAGCAGTACTTC. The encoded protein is CASSQGAGGNEQYF.

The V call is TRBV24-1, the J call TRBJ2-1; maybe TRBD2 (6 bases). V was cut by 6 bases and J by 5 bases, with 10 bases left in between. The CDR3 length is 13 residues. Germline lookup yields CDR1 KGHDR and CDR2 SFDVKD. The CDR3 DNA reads TGTGCCACCAGTCTAGGAGGGAACAATGAGCAGTTCTTC. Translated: CATSLGGNNEQFF.

The CDR3 is CASSPGAGGPNYGYTF. The CDR3 DNA is TGTGCCAGCAGCCCCGGTGCAGGGGGCCCTAACTATGGCTACACCTTC. This sequence joins TRBV7-9 and TRBJ1-2, with 8 bases fitting TRBD1. Looked up from germline, CDR1 is SEHNR and CDR2 is FQNEAQ (reference sequence). The ends lost 5 bases at V and 0 bases at J; junction bases unmatched: 8. The CDR3 covers 16 residues.

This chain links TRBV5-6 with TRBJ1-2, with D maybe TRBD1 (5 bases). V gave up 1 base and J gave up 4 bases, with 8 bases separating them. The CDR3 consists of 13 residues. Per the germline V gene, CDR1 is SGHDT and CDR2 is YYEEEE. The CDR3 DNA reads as TGTGCCAGCAGCTTGACGGGGACCTATGGCTACACCTTC. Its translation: CASSLTGTYGYTF.

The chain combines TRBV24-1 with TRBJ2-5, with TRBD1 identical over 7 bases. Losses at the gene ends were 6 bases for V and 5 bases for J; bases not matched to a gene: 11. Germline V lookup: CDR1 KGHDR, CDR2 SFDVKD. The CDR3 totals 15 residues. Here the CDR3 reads CATSLGTADMETQYF. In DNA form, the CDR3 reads TGTGCCACCAGTTTGGGGACAGCGGACATGGAGACCCAGTACTTC.

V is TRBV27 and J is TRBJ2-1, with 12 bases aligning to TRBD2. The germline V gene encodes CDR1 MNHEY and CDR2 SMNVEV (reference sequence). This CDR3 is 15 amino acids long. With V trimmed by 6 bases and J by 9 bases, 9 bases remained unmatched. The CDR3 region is CASRPYRTSGTEQFF. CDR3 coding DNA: TGTGCCAGCAGGCCCTATCGGACTAGCGGGACTGAGCAGTTCTTC.

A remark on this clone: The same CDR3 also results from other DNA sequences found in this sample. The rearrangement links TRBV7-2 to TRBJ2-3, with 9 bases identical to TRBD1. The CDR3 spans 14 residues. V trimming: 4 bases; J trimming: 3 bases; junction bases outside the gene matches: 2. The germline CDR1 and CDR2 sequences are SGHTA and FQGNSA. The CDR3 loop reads CASSSGQGTDTQYF. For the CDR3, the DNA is TGTGCCAGCAGCTCAGGACAGGGGACAGATACGCAGTATTTT.

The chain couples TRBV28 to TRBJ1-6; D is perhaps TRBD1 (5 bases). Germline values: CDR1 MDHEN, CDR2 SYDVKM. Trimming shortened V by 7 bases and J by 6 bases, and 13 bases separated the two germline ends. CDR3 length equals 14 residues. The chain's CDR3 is CASNRDSLNSPLHF. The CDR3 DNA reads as TGTGCCAGCAACAGAGACAGTCTTAATTCACCCCTCCACTTT. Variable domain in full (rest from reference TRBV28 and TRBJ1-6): DVKVTQSSRYLVKRTGEKVFLECVQDMDHENMFWYRQDPGLGLRLIYFSYDVKMKEKGDIPEGYSVSREKKERFSLILESASTNQTSMYLCASNRDSLNSPLHFGNGTRLTVT.

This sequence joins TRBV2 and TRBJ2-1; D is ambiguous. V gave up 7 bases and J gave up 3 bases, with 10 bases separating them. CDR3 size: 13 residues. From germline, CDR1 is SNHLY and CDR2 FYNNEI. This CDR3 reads CASTRVHYNEQFF. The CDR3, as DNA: TGTGCCAGCACAAGGGTCCACTACAATGAGCAGTTCTTC.

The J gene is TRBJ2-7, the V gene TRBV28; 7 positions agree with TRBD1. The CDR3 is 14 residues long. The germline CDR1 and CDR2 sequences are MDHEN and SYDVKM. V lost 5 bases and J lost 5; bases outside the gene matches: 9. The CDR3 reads CASSPRQGLDEQYF. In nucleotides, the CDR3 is TGTGCCAGCAGTCCGCGACAGGGTCTGGACGAGCAGTACTTC.

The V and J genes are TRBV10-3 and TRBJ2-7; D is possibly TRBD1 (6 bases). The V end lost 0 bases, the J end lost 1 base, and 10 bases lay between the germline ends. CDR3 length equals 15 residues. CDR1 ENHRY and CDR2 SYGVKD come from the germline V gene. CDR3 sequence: CAISESGTRSYEQYF. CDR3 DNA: TGTGCCATCAGTGAGTCCGGGACACGTTCCTACGAGCAGTACTTC.

The CDR3 here is CASSSVLPQSKGAYGYTF. The CDR3 nucleotides are TGTGCCAGCAGTTCGGTTCTGCCCCAATCGAAGGGGGCTTATGGCTACACCTTC. This rearrangement joins TRBV27 to TRBJ1-2; TRBD1 aligns across 7 bases. Germline CDR1 and CDR2: MNHEY and SMNVEV (reference sequence). There are 18 residues in the CDR3. V was pared by 4 bases and J by 5 bases, with 19 bases of the junction left unmatched.

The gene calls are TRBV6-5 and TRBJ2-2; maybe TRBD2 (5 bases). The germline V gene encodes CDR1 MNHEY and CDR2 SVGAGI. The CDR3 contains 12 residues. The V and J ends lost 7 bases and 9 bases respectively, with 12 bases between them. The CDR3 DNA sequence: TGTGCCAGCACTGGACTCGGCCGGGAGCTGTTTTTT. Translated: CASTGLGRELFF.

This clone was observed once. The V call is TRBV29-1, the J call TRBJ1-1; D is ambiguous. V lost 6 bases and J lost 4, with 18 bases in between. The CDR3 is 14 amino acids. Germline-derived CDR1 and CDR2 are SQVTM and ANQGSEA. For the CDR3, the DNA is TGCAGCGTCAGAAGGGTAACCACACTCACTGAAGCTTTCTTT. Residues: CSVRRVTTLTEAFF. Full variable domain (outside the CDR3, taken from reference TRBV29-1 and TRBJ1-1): SAVISQKPSRDICQRGTSLTIQCQVDSQVTMMFWYRQQPGQSLTLIATANQGSEATYESGFVIDKFPISRPNLTFSTLTVSNMSPEDSSIYLCSVRRVTTLTEAFFGQGTRLTVV.

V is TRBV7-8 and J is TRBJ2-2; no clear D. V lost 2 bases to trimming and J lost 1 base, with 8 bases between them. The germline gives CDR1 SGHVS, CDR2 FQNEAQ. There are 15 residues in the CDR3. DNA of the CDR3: TGTGCCAGCAGCTTACGCGGCAGGAACACCGGGGAGCTGTTTTTT. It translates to CASSLRGRNTGELFF.

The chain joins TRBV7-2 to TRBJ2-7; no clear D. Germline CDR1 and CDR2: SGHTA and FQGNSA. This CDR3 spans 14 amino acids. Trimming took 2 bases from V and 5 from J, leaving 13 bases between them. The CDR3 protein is CASSLSPLQDEQYF. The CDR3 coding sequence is TGTGCCAGCAGCTTATCCCCCTTGCAAGACGAGCAGTACTTC.